This T cell receptor (beta chain) was profiled in a study of shared clonotypes between healthy human individuals. The CDR3 has 17 residues. Germline V CDR1 and CDR2: ENHRY, SYGVKD. Trimming stripped 5 bases from V and 2 bases from J, with 18 bases between. For each subset, genomic DNA was distributed in equal portions over several immunoSEQ plates. TCRdb's copy holds only in-frame clones and misses some; the assay was immunoSEQ multiplex PCR. Of about 2,500,000 clones listed, roughly 92% are singletons. Findings and caveats of the study: Inspection by rarefaction showed sorted-subset sequencing to be incomplete despite large depth.

On this clone itself: What it binds is not known.

The receptor's source is a man between 18 and 35 years old in good health. This chain uses TRBV10-3 with TRBJ2-2, with D tentatively TRBD2 (5 bases). The sample consisted of naive CD4+ T cells sorted from blood. The subset here: CD45RA+ positively selected. In nucleotides, the CDR3 is TGTGCCATCAGTTTTACCGGGGTCTCGATCAACACCGGGGAGCTGTTTTTT. Its protein is CAISFTGVSINTGELFF.